This entry features one T cell receptor beta chain sequence. The entry originates in a study of blood T cell repertoires in COVID-19. The protocol was immunoSEQ multiplex PCR, while the TCRdb copy is restricted to in-frame clones and leaves out a portion. The sample holds under 170,000 clones; around 90% are singletons and the top ten take about 4.6%. With V trimmed by 0 bases and J by 5 bases, 6 bases remained unmatched. This CDR3 is built from 16 residues. From germline, CDR1 is SGHRS and CDR2 YFSETQ. The chain couples TRBV5-1 to TRBJ2-2; 8 positions agree with TRBD1. The origin of this receptor is a woman in her fifties or sixties with active or convalescent COVID-19. Sequenced input: peripheral blood. The CDR3 coding sequence is TGCGCCAGCAGCTTGGGGCCACAGGGGGTGACCGGGGAGCTGTTTTTT. This translates into CASSLGPQGVTGELFF.